A selection of T cell receptor beta chains follows, all from one sample in a study of tumor-infiltrating lymphocytes in primary liver carcinoma. Each CDR3 protein gets one entry after TCRdb re-called the multiplex PCR reads with MiXCR. This sample has approximately 320,000 distinct CDR3 sequences, with roughly three fifths found just once. The sequencing input was peripheral blood. Every receptor here comes from a woman in her twenties or thirties with primary liver carcinoma and hepatitis B virus infection. The CDR3 runs from the conserved cysteine through the conserved F or W. Each record gives: V gene, D gene, clone size, J gene, CDR3 protein, CDR3 DNA. D genes are given only for firm matches. The size entry is marked missing in some rows and otherwise reads once, few, many or a size class.

TRBV19	-	-	TRBJ2-7	CASSPSTVPSYEQYF	TGTGCCAGTAGTCCCTCGACAGTCCCCTCCTACGAGCAGTACTTC
TRBV11-1	TRBD1	-	TRBJ2-5	CASSLRGDRGETQYF	TGTGCCAGCAGCTTACGGGGCGACAGGGGAGAGACCCAGTACTTC
TRBV6-2/TRBV6-3	-	-	TRBJ2-2	CASSPTTSRRVKLFF	TGTGCCAGCAGTCCAACCACTAGCAGGAGGGTCAAGCTGTTTTTT
TRBV4-1	TRBD2	few	TRBJ2-5	CASSLHSAGRGETQYF	TGCGCCAGCAGCCTCCACTCAGCGGGACGAGGAGAGACCCAGTACTTC
TRBV28	TRBD2	-	TRBJ2-7	CASRYASGSYEQYF	TGTGCCAGCAGATATGCTAGCGGGTCCTACGAGCAGTACTTC
TRBV28	-	-	TRBJ2-5	CASISYRRQGIKETQYF	TGTGCCAGCATTTCTTACCGGCGGCAGGGGATTAAAGAGACCCAGTACTTC
TRBV12-3/TRBV12-4	-	-	TRBJ1-2	CASSLIGSNYGYTF	TGTGCCAGCAGTTTGATAGGGTCTAACTATGGCTACACCTTC
TRBV7-9	-	-	TRBJ2-5	CASSLDLTETQCF	TGTGCCAGCAGCTTGGACTTGACGGAGACCCAGTGCTTC
TRBV12-3/TRBV12-4	-	many	TRBJ1-6	CASSRSQIESPLHF	TGTGCCAGCAGTCGTTCGCAGATCGAATCACCCCTCCACTTT
TRBV28	TRBD1	-	TRBJ2-2	CASSSRDRNTEELFF	TGTGCCAGCAGTTCCCGGGACAGGAACACTGAGGAGCTGTTTTTT
TRBV7-8	TRBD2	few	TRBJ2-3	CASSSGLAGGLTQYF	TGTGCCAGCAGCTCGGGACTAGCGGGAGGGTTAACGCAGTATTTT
TRBV6-2/TRBV6-3	-	-	TRBJ1-1	CASSYGGRTEAFF	TGTGCCAGCAGTTACGGAGGGAGGACTGAAGCTTTCTTT
TRBV28	TRBD1	-	TRBJ1-2	CASRKSGTDGYTF	TGTGCCAGCAGGAAAAGCGGGACAGACGGCTACACCTTC
TRBV12-3/TRBV12-4	TRBD1	-	TRBJ2-3	CANSGAGQGESSGGPNTQYF	TGTGCCAACAGTGGGGCGGGACAGGGCGAATCGAGCGGAGGACCAAATACGCAGTATTTT
TRBV19	TRBD1	-	TRBJ2-7	CASGKGASYEQYF	TGTGCCAGTGGGAAGGGGGCATCCTACGAGCAATACTTC
TRBV12-5	TRBD1	once	TRBJ2-2	CASGLVLKDRGQSTGEPFF	TGTGCTAGTGGTTTGGTACTTAAAGACAGGGGGCAGAGCACCGGGGAGCCGTTTTTT
TRBV6-2/TRBV6-3	-	-	TRBJ2-1	CASILAPRESF	TGTGCCAGCATCCTAGCCCCGAGGGAGTCCTTC
TRBV7-8	-	-	TRBJ2-5	CTSSLAGGRETQYF	TGTACCAGCAGCTTAGCAGGTGGGAGGGAGACCCAGTACTTC
TRBV6-5	-	many	TRBJ2-7	CASNEGGGYEQYF	TGTGCCAGTAACGAAGGCGGAGGGTACGAGCAGTACTTC
TRBV10-2	TRBD1	-	TRBJ1-2	CASLRDSYGYTF	TGCGCCAGCCTCAGGGACAGTTATGGCTACACCTTC
TRBV12-3/TRBV12-4	TRBD2	-	TRBJ2-7	CASSPLAGGYEQYF	TGTGCCAGCAGTCCTTTAGCGGGGGGCTACGAGCAGTACTTC
TRBV29-1	-	many	TRBJ2-1	CSVPARQDYNEQFF	TGCAGCGTCCCCGCCCGACAGGACTACAATGAGCAGTTCTTC
TRBV7-9	-	few	TRBJ2-7	CASSLGLRGQYF	TGTGCCAGCAGCTTAGGGCTCAGAGGGCAGTACTTC
TRBV30	-	-	TRBJ2-7	CAWSVEARRYF	TGTGCCTGGAGTGTAGAGGCCCGGAGGTACTTC
TRBV5-6	-	few	TRBJ2-7	CASSFSGSNYEQYF	TGTGCCAGCAGCTTCTCCGGGAGCAACTACGAGCAGTACTTC
TRBV2	-	once	TRBJ2-7	CASRPPQGSYEQYF	TGTGCCAGCAGGCCCCCGCAGGGATCCTACGAGCAGTACTTC
TRBV29-1	TRBD1	many	TRBJ2-1	CSVETGTGVRDEQFF	TGCAGCGTTGAAACCGGGACAGGGGTAAGAGATGAGCAGTTCTTC
TRBV10-3	-	once	TRBJ2-7	CVISESPDGEQYF	TGTGTCATCAGTGAGTCACCGGACGGCGAGCAGTACTTC
TRBV11-3	-	-	TRBJ1-1	CGGSLPGFEVNEAFF	TGTGGCGGCAGCTTACCAGGGTTTGAGGTCAATGAAGCTTTCTTT
TRBV4-3	-	many	TRBJ2-5	CASSQDYRASQETQYF	TGCGCCAGCAGCCAAGACTACAGGGCCTCCCAAGAGACCCAGTACTTC
TRBV29-1	TRBD1	many	TRBJ2-7	CSVPGQYSYEQYF	TGCAGCGTTCCGGGACAGTACTCCTACGAGCAGTACTTC
TRBV12-3/TRBV12-4	TRBD1	-	TRBJ1-5	CASRRTGGNQPQQF	TGTGCCAGCAGGCGGACAGGAGGCAATCAGCCCCAGCAATTT
TRBV28	-	-	TRBJ2-7	CASNLFLSYEQYF	TGTGCCAGCAATTTATTTCTGTCCTACGAGCAGTACTTC
TRBV29-1	TRBD1	-	TRBJ2-7	CSVIGQGKEGKQYF	TGCAGCGTTATAGGACAGGGGAAAGAAGGCAAGCAGTACTTC
TRBV11-2	-	once	TRBJ2-3	CASSLRGTLSTDTQYF	TGTGCCAGCAGCTTAAGGGGGACCCTTAGCACAGATACACAGTATTTT
TRBV28	-	-	TRBJ1-2	CASSRTENYGHTF	TGTGCCAGCAGTCGGACAGAGAACTATGGCCACACCTTC
TRBV11-2	-	once	TRBJ1-5	CTNSLSHNQPQHF	TGTACCAACAGCTTGTCCCACAATCAGCCCCAGCATTTT
TRBV29-1	-	-	TRBJ1-3	CSVDSIGNTIYF	TGCAGCGTTGACTCGATAGGTAACACCATATATTTT
TRBV11-2	-	-	TRBJ1-2	CASSRKYGCTF	TGTGCCAGCAGCCGAAAGTATGGCTGCACCTTC
TRBV4-3	-	many	TRBJ2-2	CASSPGGPGELFF	TGCGCCAGCAGCCCTGGGGGCCCCGGGGAGCTGTTTTTT
TRBV6-5	-	few	TRBJ2-1	CATSYDDEQFF	TGTGCCACCAGTTACGACGATGAGCAGTTCTTC
TRBV6-5	TRBD2	-	TRBJ2-1	CASTRAGGVPYNEQFF	TGTGCCAGCACCCGAGCGGGAGGCGTCCCCTACAATGAGCAGTTCTTC
TRBV11-2	TRBD1	-	TRBJ1-2	CASSAWDRVNYSYTF	TGTGCCAGCAGCGCGTGGGACAGAGTTAACTATAGCTACACCTTC
TRBV6-2/TRBV6-3	TRBD1	-	TRBJ1-2	CVSSSRQGTNYGYTF	TGTGTCAGCAGTTCCCGACAGGGAACCAACTATGGCTACACCTTC
TRBV6-6	-	-	TRBJ2-1	CASSRGAGSSYNEQFF	TGTGCCAGCAGTAGGGGGGCGGGGAGCTCCTACAATGAGCAGTTCTTC
TRBV29-1	TRBD1	many	TRBJ2-1	CSAGQYSYNEQFF	TGCAGCGCGGGACAGTACTCCTACAATGAGCAGTTCTTC
TRBV11-3	TRBD2	many	TRBJ2-3	CASSLRVAGDTDTQYF	TGTGCCAGCAGCTTAAGGGTAGCGGGGGACACAGATACGCAGTATTTT
TRBV11-2	-	-	TRBJ2-7	CVSSPGNPNHEQYF	TGTGTCAGCAGCCCCGGGAACCCCAACCACGAGCAGTACTTC
TRBV30	-	few	TRBJ1-6	CAWSVDRFSPLHF	TGTGCCTGGAGCGTCGACCGATTTTCACCCCTCCACTTT
TRBV5-6	-	few	TRBJ1-1	CASSLGVSYTEAFF	TGTGCCAGCAGCTTGGGCGTATCGTACACTGAAGCTTTCTTT
TRBV7-9	-	-	TRBJ1-4	CASSPKDDLGKLFF	TGTGCCAGCAGCCCAAAGGACGACTTGGGGAAACTGTTTTTT
TRBV7-9	TRBD2	-	TRBJ2-7	CASTPRAGLAPFYEQYF	TGTGCCAGCACACCCCGCGCGGGACTAGCGCCTTTCTACGAGCAATACTTC